This TCR beta chain is from a study of cytomegalovirus exposure and HLA in healthy donors. Looking at the study overall: Among roughly 180 million T cells, an earlier analysis found about 110 million unique TCR beta sequences. Across 350 to 400 genotyped donors, roughly 85% landed in the Caucasian-associated ancestry cluster. Study-wide results and limits: A later analysis linked 16,951 TCR beta sequences to HLA alleles at 0.05 false discovery rate. In terms of immune exposure information, only CMV serostatus was available.

This clone was counted a few times. Its antigen is unknown. PCR employed 60 Vbeta and 13 Jbeta primers. Profiling relied on immunoSEQ multiplex PCR, and the TCRdb table lists in-frame clones only, not all of them. The sample has 35,000 to 40,000 clones; about 66% are singletons. The receptor's source is a man aged 50 or older in good health and CMV-seropositive. The specimen sequenced was PBMCs.

CDR3 protein: CASSRYAGATQPQYF. CDR3 DNA: TGTGCCAGCAGCCGTTACGCGGGGGCGACCCAGCCCCAGTACTTC. This chain joins TRBV7-9 and TRBJ2-5; tentatively, D is TRBD2 (7 bases). V lost 5 bases to trimming and J lost 9 bases, with 22 bases between them. This CDR3 has 15 residues. The V gene's germline CDR1 is SEHNR and CDR2 FQNEAQ (reference sequence). Combining the CDR3 with reference TRBV7-9 and TRBJ2-5 gives the whole variable domain DTGVSQNPRHKITKRGQNVTFRCDPISEHNRLYWYRQTLGQGPEFLTYFQNEAQLEKSRLLSDRFSAERPKGSFSTLEIQRTEQGDSAMYLCASSRYAGATQPQYFGPGTRLLVL.